The rows below give T cell receptor beta chains drawn from one sample of a study of Ad26.COV2.S vaccination and SARS-CoV-2 variants. TCRdb keeps only in-frame clones here, not all; method: immunoSEQ multiplex PCR. The sample has some 250,000 clones; roughly 90% are singletons. The sample here was peripheral blood, taken in a trial of Ad26.COV2.S vaccine versus placebo. The receptors come from a person between 18 and 65 years old who received the Ad26.COV2.S COVID-19 vaccine or a placebo. Each CDR3 is given with its conserved first and last residue. The order of the fields is J gene, clone size, V gene, D gene, CDR3 DNA, CDR3 protein. A D gene is named only where the DNA matches it firmly. Expanded clones are given a class, and other clones once, few, many or no size at all.

TRBJ2-5 | - | TRBV6-5 | - | TGTGCCACCGGACCAGGTGATTTGGAGACCCAGTACTTC | CATGPGDLETQYF
TRBJ1-4 | - | TRBV7-7 | - | TGTGCTAGCAGCTTGGGGGGAAAAGCCGAAAAACTGTTTTTT | CASSLGGKAEKLFF
TRBJ1-1 | - | TRBV10-3 | TRBD1 | TGTGCCATCAGTGAAGGGACAGGGGTGAACACTGAAGCTTTCTTT | CAISEGTGVNTEAFF
TRBJ2-7 | - | TRBV28 | TRBD1 | TGTGCCAGCAGCCTAACGGGTGATAGAGACAGGGGGTTTTTCGAGCAGTACTTC | CASSLTGDRDRGFFEQYF
TRBJ1-1 | - | TRBV27 | - | TGTGCCAGCAGTTTCCGAAAAAGCACTGAAGCTTTCTTT | CASSFRKSTEAFF
TRBJ2-5 | - | TRBV11-2 | - | TGTGCCAGCAGTTTATGGGAGACCCAGTACTTC | CASSLWETQYF
TRBJ1-6 | - | TRBV7-2 | - | TGTGCCAGCAGCAAACCAGTAGGGGGATATAATTCACCCCTCCACTTT | CASSKPVGGYNSPLHF
TRBJ1-6 | once | TRBV18 | - | TGTGCCAGCTCAAATAAACCCCCTGGCCTCCACTTT | CASSNKPPGLHF
TRBJ2-5 | - | TRBV7-2 | TRBD1 | TGTGCCAGCAGCCTGACAGGGGGCTGGGAGACCCAGTACTTC | CASSLTGGWETQYF
TRBJ2-1 | - | TRBV6-2/TRBV6-3 | TRBD2 | TGTGCCAGCAGCCCGGGACTAGCGGGGGGCCCGGTCTGGCAGTTCTTC | CASSPGLAGGPVWQFF
TRBJ2-5 | - | TRBV30 | - | TGTGCCTGGCACAAAGGACACCCCCAAGAGACCCAGTACTTC | CAWHKGHPQETQYF
TRBJ2-3 | few | TRBV5-1 | - | TGCGCCAGCAGCTTGAGCCCTGACACAGATACGCAGTATTTT | CASSLSPDTDTQYF
TRBJ2-7 | - | TRBV20-1 | - | TGCAGTGCTAGTTCGGGGGTCACTACAGGCGAGCAGTACTTC | CSASSGVTTGEQYF
TRBJ1-3 | few | TRBV19 | - | TGTGCCAGTAGTCTCCTCCTTGGTTCCGGAAACACCATATATTTT | CASSLLLGSGNTIYF
TRBJ1-5 | - | TRBV4-3 | - | TGCGCCAGCAGCCAAGAGGTAGGGCTTAGGGATCAGCCCCAGCATTTT | CASSQEVGLRDQPQHF
TRBJ2-7 | - | TRBV19 | - | TGTGCCAGTAGTACTCGGGCAGGCGCACCCTACGAGCAGTACTTC | CASSTRAGAPYEQYF
TRBJ1-5 | few | TRBV4-2 | - | TGTGCCAGCAGCCAAGATAAGGGGTCAAATCAGCCCCAGCATTTT | CASSQDKGSNQPQHF
TRBJ1-3 | once | TRBV6-5 | - | TGTGCCGCTAGGGCGGGCAGGGGAAACACCATATATTTT | CAARAGRGNTIYF
TRBJ1-6 | - | TRBV30 | - | TGTGCCTGGAGTGTTACAGGAGTTTCCTATAATTCACCCCTCCACTTT | CAWSVTGVSYNSPLHF
TRBJ1-5 | - | TRBV4-2 | - | TGTGCCAGCAGCCAAGACAGGACTTACAATCAGCCCCAGCATTTT | CASSQDRTYNQPQHF
TRBJ2-2 | - | TRBV9 | TRBD2 | TGTGCCAGCAGCGCCCGGTGGACTAGCGGGGGTGGCGGGGAGCTGTTTTTT | CASSARWTSGGGGELFF
TRBJ1-1 | - | TRBV28 | TRBD1 | TGTGCCAGCAGTCCCCGACAGGGGAAGACTGAAGCTTTCTTT | CASSPRQGKTEAFF
TRBJ2-2 | - | TRBV7-6 | - | TGTGCCAGTAGATACAGGGTCGGCACCGGGGAGCTGTTTTTT | CASRYRVGTGELFF
TRBJ2-1 | - | TRBV9 | - | TGTGCCAGCAGCCCTATTGGGCGGGACCCCTACAATGAGCAGTTCTTC | CASSPIGRDPYNEQFF
TRBJ1-3 | - | TRBV28 | - | TGTGCCGCCTTACAGGGACCTGGAAACACCATATATTTT | CAALQGPGNTIYF
TRBJ2-1 | - | TRBV18 | TRBD2 | TGTGCCAGCTCACCGCCGGGACTACCGGGTCCGCATGAGCAGTTCTTC | CASSPPGLPGPHEQFF
TRBJ2-7 | - | TRBV20-1 | - | TGCAGTGCGTGGACAGTCTACGAGCAGTACTTC | CSAWTVYEQYF
TRBJ1-4 | - | TRBV15 | - | TGTGCCACCAGCGGGGGCCTTAAAGGTACTCCACTTACGACTAATGAAAAACTGTTTTTT | CATSGGLKGTPLTTNEKLFF
TRBJ2-3 | once | TRBV6-2/TRBV6-3 | - | TGTGCCAGCAACCCCGGCGGGTTAACGCAGTATTTT | CASNPGGLTQYF
TRBJ1-3 | - | TRBV10-3 | - | TGTGCCATCTTACAGAGCCCTGGAAACACCATATATTTT | CAILQSPGNTIYF
TRBJ2-5 | - | TRBV10-3 | - | TGTGCCATCAGTGAGTCGGGACCAAGCGAGGCCCAGTACTTC | CAISESGPSEAQYF